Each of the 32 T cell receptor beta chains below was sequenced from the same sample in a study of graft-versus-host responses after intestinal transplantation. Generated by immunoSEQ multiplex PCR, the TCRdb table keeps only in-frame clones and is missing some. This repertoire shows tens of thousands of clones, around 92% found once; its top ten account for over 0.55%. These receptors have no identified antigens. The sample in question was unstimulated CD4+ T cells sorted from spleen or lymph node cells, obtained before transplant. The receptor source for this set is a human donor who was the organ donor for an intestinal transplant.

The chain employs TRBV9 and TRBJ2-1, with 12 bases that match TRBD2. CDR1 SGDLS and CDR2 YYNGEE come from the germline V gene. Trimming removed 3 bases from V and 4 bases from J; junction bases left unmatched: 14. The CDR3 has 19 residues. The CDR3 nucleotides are TGTGCCAGCAGCGAGGGCGAAACTGCCGGACTAGCGGGGTACAATGAGCAGTTCTTC. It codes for CASSEGETAGLAGYNEQFF.

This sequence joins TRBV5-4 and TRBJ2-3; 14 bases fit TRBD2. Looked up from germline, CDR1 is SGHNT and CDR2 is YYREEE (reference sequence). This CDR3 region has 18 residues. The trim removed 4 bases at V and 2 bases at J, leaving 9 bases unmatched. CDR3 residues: CASSPGGTSGSYTDTQYF. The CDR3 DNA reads TGTGCCAGCAGCCCGGGGGGGACTAGCGGGAGTTACACAGATACGCAGTATTTT.

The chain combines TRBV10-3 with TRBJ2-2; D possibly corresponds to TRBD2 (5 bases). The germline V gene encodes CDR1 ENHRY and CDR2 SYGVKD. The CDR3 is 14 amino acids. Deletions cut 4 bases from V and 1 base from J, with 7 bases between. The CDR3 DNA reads TGTGCCATCAGTGGGACTCAGAACACCGGGGAGCTGTTTTTT. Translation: CAISGTQNTGELFF.

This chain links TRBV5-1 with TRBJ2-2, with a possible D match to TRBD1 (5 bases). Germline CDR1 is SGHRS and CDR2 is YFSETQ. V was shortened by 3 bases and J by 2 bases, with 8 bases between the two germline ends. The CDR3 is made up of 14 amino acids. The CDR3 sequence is CASSSDINTGELFF. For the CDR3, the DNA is TGCGCCAGCAGCTCGGACATTAACACCGGGGAGCTGTTTTTT.

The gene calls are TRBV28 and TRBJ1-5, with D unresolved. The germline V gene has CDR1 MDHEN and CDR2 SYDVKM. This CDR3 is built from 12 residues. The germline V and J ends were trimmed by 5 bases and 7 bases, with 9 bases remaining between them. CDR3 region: CASSREDQPQHF. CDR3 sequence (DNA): TGTGCCAGCAGTAGGGAGGACCAGCCCCAGCATTTT. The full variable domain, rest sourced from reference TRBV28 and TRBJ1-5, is DVKVTQSSRYLVKRTGEKVFLECVQDMDHENMFWYRQDPGLGLRLIYFSYDVKMKEKGDIPEGYSVSREKKERFSLILESASTNQTSMYLCASSREDQPQHFGDGTRLSIL.

In DNA, the CDR3 is TGTGCCAGCACCACATCAGATACGCAGTATTTT. Residues: CASTTSDTQYF. The chain carries TRBV7-8 and TRBJ2-3; D ambiguous. This CDR3 spans 11 amino acids. Trimming removed 7 bases from V and 4 bases from J, with 6 bases in between. The V gene's germline CDR1 is SGHVS and CDR2 FQNEAQ.

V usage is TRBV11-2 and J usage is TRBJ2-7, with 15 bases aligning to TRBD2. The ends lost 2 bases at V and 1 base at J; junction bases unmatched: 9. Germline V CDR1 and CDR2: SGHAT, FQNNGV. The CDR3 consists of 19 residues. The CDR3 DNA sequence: TGTGCCAGCAGCTTACGTCCCTCGGGACTAGCGGGAGGATCCTACGAGCAGTACTTC. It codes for CASSLRPSGLAGGSYEQYF. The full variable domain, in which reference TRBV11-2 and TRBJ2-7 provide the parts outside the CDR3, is EAGVAQSPRYKIIEKRQSVAFWCNPISGHATLYWYQQILGQGPKLLIQFQNNGVVDDSQLPKDRFSAERLKGVDSTLKIQPAKLEDSAVYLCASSLRPSGLAGGSYEQYFGPGTRLTVT.

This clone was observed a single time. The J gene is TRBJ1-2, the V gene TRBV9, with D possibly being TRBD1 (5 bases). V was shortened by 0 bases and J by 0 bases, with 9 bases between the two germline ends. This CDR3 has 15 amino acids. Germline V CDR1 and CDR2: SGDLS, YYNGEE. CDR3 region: CASSVGQRSNYGYTF. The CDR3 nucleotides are TGTGCCAGCAGCGTAGGACAGAGATCTAACTATGGCTACACCTTC.

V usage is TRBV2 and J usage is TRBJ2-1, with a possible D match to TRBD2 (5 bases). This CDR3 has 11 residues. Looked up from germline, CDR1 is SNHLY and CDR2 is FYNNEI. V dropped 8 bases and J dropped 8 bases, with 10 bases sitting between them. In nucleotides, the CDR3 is TGTGCCAGCCATCGGGAAGATGAGCAGTTCTTC. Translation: CASHREDEQFF.

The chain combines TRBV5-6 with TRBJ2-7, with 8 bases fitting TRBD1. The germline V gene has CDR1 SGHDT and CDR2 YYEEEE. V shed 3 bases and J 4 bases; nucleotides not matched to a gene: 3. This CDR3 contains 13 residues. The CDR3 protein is CASSWDRSYEQYF. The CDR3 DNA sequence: TGTGCCAGCAGCTGGGACAGGTCTTACGAGCAGTACTTC.

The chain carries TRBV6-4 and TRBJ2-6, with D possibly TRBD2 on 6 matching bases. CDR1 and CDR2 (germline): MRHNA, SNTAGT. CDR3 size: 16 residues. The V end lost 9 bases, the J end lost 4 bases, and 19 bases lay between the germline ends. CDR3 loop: CARTDRLVIGANVLTF. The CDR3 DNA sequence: TGTGCCAGAACCGATAGACTAGTGATCGGGGCCAACGTCCTGACTTTC.

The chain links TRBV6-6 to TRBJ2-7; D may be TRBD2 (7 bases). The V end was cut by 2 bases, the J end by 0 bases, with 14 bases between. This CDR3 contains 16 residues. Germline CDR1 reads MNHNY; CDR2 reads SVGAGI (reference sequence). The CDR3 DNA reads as TGTGCCAGCAGTTACGGGACGGGGGGCGACTCCTACGAGCAGTACTTC. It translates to CASSYGTGGDSYEQYF.

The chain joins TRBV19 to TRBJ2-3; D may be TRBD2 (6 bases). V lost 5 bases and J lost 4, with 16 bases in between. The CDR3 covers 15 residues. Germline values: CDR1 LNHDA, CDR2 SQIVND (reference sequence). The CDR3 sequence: CASSSSALRPDTQYF. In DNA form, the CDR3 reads TGTGCCAGTAGTTCTAGCGCCTTGAGGCCAGATACGCAGTATTTT.

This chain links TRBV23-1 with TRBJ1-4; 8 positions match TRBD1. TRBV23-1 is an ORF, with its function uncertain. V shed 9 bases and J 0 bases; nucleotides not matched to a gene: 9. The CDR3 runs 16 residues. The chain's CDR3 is CARSGTGLATNEKLFF. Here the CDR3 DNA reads TGCGCCAGGTCCGGGACAGGCCTTGCAACTAATGAAAAACTGTTTTTT.

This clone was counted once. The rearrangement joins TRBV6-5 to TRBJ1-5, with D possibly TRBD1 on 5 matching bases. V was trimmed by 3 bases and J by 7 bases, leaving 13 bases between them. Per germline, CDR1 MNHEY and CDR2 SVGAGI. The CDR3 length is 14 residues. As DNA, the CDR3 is TGTGCCAGCAGTTATGTGCAGGGAGGCCAGCCCCAGCATTTT. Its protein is CASSYVQGGQPQHF.

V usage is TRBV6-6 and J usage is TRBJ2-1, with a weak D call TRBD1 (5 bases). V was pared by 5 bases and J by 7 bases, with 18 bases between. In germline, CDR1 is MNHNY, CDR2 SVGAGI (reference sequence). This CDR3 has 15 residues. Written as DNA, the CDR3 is TGTGCCAGCAGTACAAGGACACTTGGCGCTAATGAGCAGTTCTTC. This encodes CASSTRTLGANEQFF.

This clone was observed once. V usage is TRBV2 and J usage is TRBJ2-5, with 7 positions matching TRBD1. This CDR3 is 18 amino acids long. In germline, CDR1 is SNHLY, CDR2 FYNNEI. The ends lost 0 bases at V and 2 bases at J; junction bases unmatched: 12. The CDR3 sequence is CASSEARQGSIAQETQYF. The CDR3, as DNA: TGTGCCAGCAGTGAAGCCAGACAGGGATCGATTGCACAAGAGACCCAGTACTTC.

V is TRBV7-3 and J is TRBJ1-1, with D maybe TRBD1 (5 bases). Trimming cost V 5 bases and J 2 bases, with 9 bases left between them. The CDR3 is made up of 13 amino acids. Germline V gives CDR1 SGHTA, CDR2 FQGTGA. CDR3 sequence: CASSPTVNTEAFF. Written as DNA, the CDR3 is TGTGCCAGCAGCCCGACAGTCAACACTGAAGCTTTCTTT.

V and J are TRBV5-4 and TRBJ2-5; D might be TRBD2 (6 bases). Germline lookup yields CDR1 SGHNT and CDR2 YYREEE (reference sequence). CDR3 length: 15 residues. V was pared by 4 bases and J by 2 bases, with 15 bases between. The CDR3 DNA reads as TGTGCCAGCAGCCTGGCAAGCGGGTTTCAAGAGACCCAGTACTTC. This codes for CASSLASGFQETQYF.

CDR3 protein: CSVQRQPEGAQHF. The CDR3 DNA is TGCAGCGTTCAGCGACAGCCCGAAGGGGCCCAGCATTTT. The chain uses TRBV29-1 and TRBJ1-5; maybe TRBD1 (5 bases). Germline assignment: CDR1 SQVTM and CDR2 ANQGSEA. The length of the CDR3 is 13 residues. Trimming pared 5 bases from V and 11 bases from J, leaving 19 bases between.

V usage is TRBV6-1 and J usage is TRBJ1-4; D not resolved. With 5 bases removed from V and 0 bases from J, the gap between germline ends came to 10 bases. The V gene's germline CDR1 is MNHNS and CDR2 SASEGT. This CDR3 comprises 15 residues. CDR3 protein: CASSLRDATNEKLFF. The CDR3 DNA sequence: TGTGCCAGCAGTCTACGAGATGCAACTAATGAAAAACTGTTTTTT.

CDR3 sequence (DNA): TGTGCCAGCAGTTCTCCCGGGACAGGGGACTCCTACGAGCAGTACTTC. Amino acids: CASSSPGTGDSYEQYF. The J gene is TRBJ2-7, the V gene TRBV28; 10 bases are a match to TRBD1. Trimming cost V 4 bases and J 0 bases; bases outside gene matches: 6. The CDR3 is 16 residues long. CDR1 and CDR2 from the germline V gene are MDHEN and SYDVKM.

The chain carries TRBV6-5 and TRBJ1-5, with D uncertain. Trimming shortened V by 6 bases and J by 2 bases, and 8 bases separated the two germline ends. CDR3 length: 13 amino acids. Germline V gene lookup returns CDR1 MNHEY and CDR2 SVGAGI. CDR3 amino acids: CASRSQGNQPQHF. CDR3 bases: TGTGCCAGCAGATCACAAGGCAATCAGCCCCAGCATTTT.

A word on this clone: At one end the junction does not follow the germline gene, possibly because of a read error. For the CDR3, the DNA is TGTGCCAGCAGCATAGCCAAAAATATTCAGTACTTC. Translation: CASSIAKNIQYF. The rearrangement links TRBV5-6 to TRBJ2-4, with no clear D. This CDR3 comprises 12 residues. Germline CDR1 and CDR2: SGHDT and YYEEEE.

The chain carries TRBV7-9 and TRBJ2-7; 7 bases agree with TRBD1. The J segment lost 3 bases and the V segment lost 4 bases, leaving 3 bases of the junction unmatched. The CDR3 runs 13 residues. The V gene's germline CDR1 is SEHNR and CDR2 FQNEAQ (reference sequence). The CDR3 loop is CASSSDRVYEQYF. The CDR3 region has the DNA TGTGCCAGCAGCTCCGACAGGGTCTACGAGCAGTACTTC.

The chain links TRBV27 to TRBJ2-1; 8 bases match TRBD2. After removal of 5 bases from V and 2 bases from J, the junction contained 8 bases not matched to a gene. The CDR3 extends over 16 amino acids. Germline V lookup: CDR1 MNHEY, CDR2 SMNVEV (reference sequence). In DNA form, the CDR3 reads TGTGCCAGCAGTCACGGACTAGCCCGCACCTACAATGAGCAGTTCTTC. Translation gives CASSHGLARTYNEQFF.

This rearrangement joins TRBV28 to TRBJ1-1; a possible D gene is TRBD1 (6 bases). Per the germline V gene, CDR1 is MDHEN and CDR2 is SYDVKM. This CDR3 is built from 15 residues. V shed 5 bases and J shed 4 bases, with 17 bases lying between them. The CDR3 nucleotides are TGTGCCAGCAGTCTCCAGACAGGCCTCACCACTGAAGCTTTCTTT. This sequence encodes CASSLQTGLTTEAFF. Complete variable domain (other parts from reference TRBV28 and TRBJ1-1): DVKVTQSSRYLVKRTGEKVFLECVQDMDHENMFWYRQDPGLGLRLIYFSYDVKMKEKGDIPEGYSVSREKKERFSLILESASTNQTSMYLCASSLQTGLTTEAFFGQGTRLTVV.

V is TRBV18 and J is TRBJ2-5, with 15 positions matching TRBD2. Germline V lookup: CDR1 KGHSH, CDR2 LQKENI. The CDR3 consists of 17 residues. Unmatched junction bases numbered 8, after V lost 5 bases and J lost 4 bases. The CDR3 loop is CASSAGLAGGPRETQYF. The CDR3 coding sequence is TGTGCCAGCTCAGCTGGACTAGCGGGAGGGCCCAGAGAGACCCAGTACTTC.

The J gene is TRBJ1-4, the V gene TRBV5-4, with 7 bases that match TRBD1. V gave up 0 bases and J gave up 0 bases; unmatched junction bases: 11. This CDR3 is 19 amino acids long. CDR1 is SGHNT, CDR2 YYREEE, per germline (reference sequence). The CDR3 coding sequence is TGTGCCAGCAGCTTGGGGCGAACAGGGGCACCTGCAACTAATGAAAAACTGTTTTTT. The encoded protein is CASSLGRTGAPATNEKLFF.

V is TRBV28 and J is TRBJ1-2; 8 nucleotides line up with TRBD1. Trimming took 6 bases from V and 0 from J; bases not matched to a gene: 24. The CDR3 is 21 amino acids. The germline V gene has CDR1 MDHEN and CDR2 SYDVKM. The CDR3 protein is CASSGARRADRDKPANYGYTF. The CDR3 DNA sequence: TGTGCCAGCAGCGGGGCTAGAAGGGCGGACAGGGATAAGCCTGCTAACTATGGCTACACCTTC.

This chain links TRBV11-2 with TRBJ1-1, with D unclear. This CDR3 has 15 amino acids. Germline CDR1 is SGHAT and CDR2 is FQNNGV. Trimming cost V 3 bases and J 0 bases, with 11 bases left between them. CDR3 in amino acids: CASSLDFGLNTEAFF. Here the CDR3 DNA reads TGTGCCAGCAGCTTGGACTTCGGATTGAACACTGAAGCTTTCTTT.

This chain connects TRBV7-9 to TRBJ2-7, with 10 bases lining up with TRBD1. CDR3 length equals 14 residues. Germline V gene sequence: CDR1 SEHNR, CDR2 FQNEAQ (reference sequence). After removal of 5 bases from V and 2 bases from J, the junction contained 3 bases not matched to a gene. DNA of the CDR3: TGTGCCAGCAGCCGGACAGGGGGACCCTACGAGCAGTACTTC. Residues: CASSRTGGPYEQYF. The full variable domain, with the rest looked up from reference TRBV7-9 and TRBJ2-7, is DTGVSQNPRHKITKRGQNVTFRCDPISEHNRLYWYRQTLGQGPEFLTYFQNEAQLEKSRLLSDRFSAERPKGSFSTLEIQRTEQGDSAMYLCASSRTGGPYEQYFGPGTRLTVT.